This entry lists 32 T cell receptor beta chains sequenced from one sample in a study of blood T cells in healthy people across ages. A second PCR, run for roughly 7 to 11 cycles, used a sample-barcoded 5' primer plus a J-beta primer mix. TCRdb re-called the 5' RACE reads with MiXCR, one entry per CDR3 protein. Of about 1.6 million distinct CDR3 sequences in the sample, roughly a third were seen once. Sequencing was done on a sample of blood. These TCRs come from a woman between 25 and 40 years old in good health.

This clonotype was counted many times. The genes are TRBV27 and TRBJ2-3; D might be TRBD2 (5 bases). Trimming cost V 3 bases and J 4 bases, with 11 bases left between them. The germline V gene has CDR1 MNHEY and CDR2 SMNVEV (reference sequence). This CDR3 has 14 residues. The DNA of the CDR3 is TGTGCCAGCAGTTTGTTGACTACGGCAGATACGCAGTATTTT. Protein: CASSLLTTADTQYF.

The genes are TRBV14 and TRBJ2-5; TRBD1 aligns across 9 bases. Trimming cost V 3 bases and J 3 bases; bases outside gene matches: 5. This CDR3 comprises 15 residues. Germline V CDR1 and CDR2: SGHDN, FVKESK. The CDR3 is CASSHLGQGKETQYF. The DNA for the CDR3 is TGTGCCAGCAGCCACCTGGGACAGGGAAAAGAGACCCAGTACTTC. Filled out from reference TRBV14 and TRBJ2-5, the complete variable domain reads EAGVTQFPSHSVIEKGQTVTLRCDPISGHDNLYWYRRVMGKEIKFLLHFVKESKQDESGMPNNRFLAERTGGTYSTLKVQPAELEDSGVYFCASSHLGQGKETQYFGPGTRLLVL.

V gene TRBV18 combines with J gene TRBJ2-4; D ambiguous. The CDR3 has 14 residues. Per the germline V gene, CDR1 is KGHSH and CDR2 is LQKENI. Trimming cost V 3 bases and J 1 base, with 7 bases left between them. The CDR3, as DNA: TGTGCCAGCTCACCTACTGATGCCAAAAACATTCAGTACTTC. Its translation is CASSPTDAKNIQYF.

This clonotype appeared a few times. V is TRBV21-1 and J is TRBJ1-6; whether TRBD1, the table's D call, matches the DNA was not checked. TRBV21-1 is given as a pseudogene. The CDR3 is 18 residues long. The CDR3 spells CASSKAFKGREDRSPLHF. The CDR3, as DNA: TGTGCCAGCAGCAAAGCATTCAAGGGGCGCGAAGATCGTTCACCCCTCCACTTT.

The rearrangement uses TRBV20-1 and TRBJ1-1; 7 bases are a match to TRBD1. The germline CDR1 and CDR2 sequences are DFQATT and SNEGSKA (reference sequence). Trimming cost V 2 bases and J 7 bases; bases outside gene matches: 4. The CDR3 extends over 12 amino acids. The CDR3 reads CSARPWTGEAFF. DNA for the CDR3: TGCAGTGCTAGACCATGGACAGGTGAAGCTTTCTTT.

The chain combines TRBV10-3 with TRBJ2-1; no firm D call. This CDR3 is built from 12 residues. Per the germline V gene, CDR1 is ENHRY and CDR2 is SYGVKD. V was clipped by 8 bases and J by 6 bases, with 11 bases between them. The CDR3 nucleotides are TGTGCCATCGAAGTCTTTCCCAATGAGCAGTTCTTC. It is translated as CAIEVFPNEQFF.

V usage is TRBV20-1 and J usage is TRBJ2-4, with D possibly being TRBD2 (7 bases). V lost 6 bases to trimming and J lost 13 bases, with 22 bases between them. The CDR3 sequence is 13 residues long. Germline CDR1 reads DFQATT; CDR2 reads SNEGSKA (reference sequence). The CDR3 nucleotides read TGCAGTGCCTGGAGGGGGGCGAAGGGGGGGCAGTACTTC. Its protein is CSAWRGAKGGQYF.

This clonotype was seen a handful of times. V usage is TRBV29-1 and J usage is TRBJ1-2; tentative D call: TRBD1 (5 bases). From germline, CDR1 is SQVTM and CDR2 ANQGSEA. CDR3 length: 14 residues. Deletions cut 4 bases from V and 4 bases from J, with 16 bases between. CDR3 region: CSVGQGSTGYGYTF. In nucleotides, the CDR3 is TGCAGCGTTGGGCAGGGATCCACGGGCTATGGCTACACCTTC.

The chain links TRBV28 to TRBJ1-2, with 9 bases identical to TRBD1. CDR1 is MDHEN and CDR2 is SYDVKM in the germline V gene. V lost 3 bases, J lost 8 bases, and 10 bases stayed unmatched. CDR3 length: 15 amino acids. The CDR3 sequence: CASSFRFDRGGGYTF. For the CDR3, the DNA is TGTGCCAGCAGTTTCAGATTCGACAGGGGGGGCGGCTACACCTTC.

This chain connects TRBV9 to TRBJ2-1; D is unresolved. From germline, CDR1 is SGDLS and CDR2 YYNGEE. The CDR3 has 12 residues. Trimming cost V 0 bases and J 7 bases, with 5 bases left between them. The CDR3 loop reads CASSVVQNEQFF. In DNA, the CDR3 is TGTGCCAGCAGCGTAGTTCAGAATGAGCAGTTCTTC.

The chain employs TRBV20-1 and TRBJ2-1, with 10 bases identical to TRBD2. In germline, CDR1 is DFQATT, CDR2 SNEGSKA (reference sequence). The CDR3 sequence is 14 residues long. With 6 bases clipped from V and 4 bases from J, the junction kept 6 bases outside the gene matches. In DNA form, the CDR3 reads TGCAGTGCGGCCGGGACTAGCGTTTACAATGAGCAGTTCTTC. This translates into CSAAGTSVYNEQFF.

V gene TRBV28 combines with J gene TRBJ2-7, with D unclear. Looked up from germline, CDR1 is MDHEN and CDR2 is SYDVKM. The CDR3 is made up of 14 amino acids. V lost 1 base and J lost 5, with 12 bases in between. CDR3 sequence (DNA): TGTGCCAGCAGTTTATTCGTAATGGGCCACGAGCAGTACTTC. Residues: CASSLFVMGHEQYF. Full variable domain (outside the CDR3, taken from reference TRBV28 and TRBJ2-7): DVKVTQSSRYLVKRTGEKVFLECVQDMDHENMFWYRQDPGLGLRLIYFSYDVKMKEKGDIPEGYSVSREKKERFSLILESASTNQTSMYLCASSLFVMGHEQYFGPGTRLTVT.

With respect to this clonotype: One end of the junction is discordant with germline, which a read error may explain. V gene TRBV3-1 combines with J gene TRBJ1-6, with 7 nucleotides matching TRBD1. The CDR3 has 17 residues. CDR1 is LGHDT, CDR2 YNNKEL, per germline (reference sequence). The CDR3 loop is CTSSQQGIIPYNSPLHF. CDR3 DNA: TGTACCAGCAGCCAACAGGGGATAATACCCTATAATTCACCCCTCCACTTT.

The chain combines TRBV6-1 with TRBJ2-7; 8 positions agree with TRBD2. The germline V gene has CDR1 MNHNS and CDR2 SASEGT. V was clipped by 2 bases and J by 3 bases; unmatched bases: 12. This CDR3 has 17 amino acids. CDR3 nucleotides: TGTGCCAGCAGTGAAAGGCTAGCGGGTGCAATGTACTACGAGCAGTACTTC. Protein: CASSERLAGAMYYEQYF.

This clonotype has only a few counts. The rearrangement joins TRBV28 to TRBJ2-1; 9 nucleotides align to TRBD1. V was clipped by 4 bases and J by 7 bases; unmatched bases: 8. CDR1 and CDR2 from the germline V gene are MDHEN and SYDVKM. CDR3 length: 15 amino acids. CDR3 bases: TGTGCCAGCAGTTCCGCCGGGACAGGGAAGAATGAGCAGTTCTTC. Amino acids: CASSSAGTGKNEQFF.

The gene calls are TRBV18 and TRBJ2-3, with 13 bases aligning to TRBD2. The junction had 3 bases not matched to a gene; V was cut back by 6 bases and J by 3 bases. CDR3 length equals 15 residues. Germline assignment: CDR1 KGHSH and CDR2 LQKENI. The CDR3 nucleotides read TGTGCCAGCTCTGGGACTAGCGGGATAACAGATACGCAGTATTTT. It specifies CASSGTSGITDTQYF.

This sequence joins TRBV11-2 and TRBJ2-7; D is perhaps TRBD2 (6 bases). With 1 base removed from V and 4 bases from J, the gap between germline ends came to 17 bases. Per germline, CDR1 SGHAT and CDR2 FQNNGV. The CDR3 consists of 16 residues. The CDR3 sequence: CASSLAAGLGGYEQYF. DNA for the CDR3: TGTGCCAGCAGCTTAGCGGCTGGGCTTGGGGGGTACGAGCAGTACTTC.

In this sample, this clonotype turned up a few times. The CDR3: CASSLSLNQETQYF. The CDR3 bases are TGTGCCAGCAGTTTATCACTAAACCAAGAGACCCAGTACTTC. The chain links TRBV28 to TRBJ2-5, with no clear D. Trimming left V 1 base short and J 0 bases short, with 6 bases between. The CDR3 contains 14 residues. CDR1 and CDR2 from the germline V gene are MDHEN and SYDVKM.

This sequence joins TRBV7-8 and TRBJ2-1, with 15 bases fitting TRBD2. V lost 1 base to trimming and J lost 4 bases; unmatched junction nucleotides: 2. Per the germline V gene, CDR1 is SGHVS and CDR2 is FQNEAQ. CDR3 length: 17 residues. CDR3 in amino acids: CASSLGTSGGGYNEQFF. In nucleotides, the CDR3 is TGTGCCAGCAGCTTAGGGACTAGCGGGGGGGGGTACAATGAGCAGTTCTTC.

V is TRBV4-2 and J is TRBJ2-7, with D maybe TRBD1 (5 bases). V lost 2 bases and J 3 bases, leaving 14 bases between the germline ends. The CDR3 sequence is 15 residues long. Germline V gene data show CDR1 as LGHNA and CDR2 as YNFKEQ. In DNA form, the CDR3 reads TGTGCCAGCAGCCAACGGCAGGGTATTTTCTACGAGCAGTACTTC. Translated, it gives CASSQRQGIFYEQYF.

Of note for this clonotype: The CDR3 does not end in the conserved phenylalanine or tryptophan, so this is likely a read error. This chain connects TRBV29-1 to TRBJ2-1, with TRBD2 matching 8 bases. CDR1 SQVTM and CDR2 ANQGSEA come from the germline V gene. The CDR3 is 19 residues long. V was clipped by 1 base and J by 3 bases; unmatched bases: 17. CDR3 loop: CSVEGRVGSGTAGYNEQFV. In nucleotides, the CDR3 is TGCAGCGTTGAAGGTCGTGTCGGTAGCGGGACGGCAGGCTACAATGAGCAGTTCGTC.

Written as DNA, the CDR3 is TGTGCCAGCAGCATAGACATCCGCACTGAAGCTTTCTTT. Translating it yields CASSIDIRTEAFF. The genes are TRBV13 and TRBJ1-1; D gene ambiguous. Trimming cost V 5 bases and J 4 bases, with 11 bases left between them. The germline V gene has CDR1 PRHDT and CDR2 FYEKMQ (reference sequence). The CDR3 covers 13 residues.

This clonotype has ten or more counts. The genes are TRBV11-2 and TRBJ1-2; no reliable D call. Per the germline V gene, CDR1 is SGHAT and CDR2 is FQNNGV. The CDR3 has 12 amino acids. V was shortened by 4 bases and J by 4 bases, with 7 bases between the two germline ends. The CDR3 protein is CASSSLGYGYTF. CDR3 sequence (DNA): TGTGCCAGCAGCTCTCTAGGCTATGGCTACACCTTC.

The gene calls are TRBV3-1 and TRBJ2-5, with 13 bases fitting TRBD2. The V gene's germline CDR1 is LGHDT and CDR2 YNNKEL (reference sequence). V was pared by 0 bases and J by 12 bases, with 7 bases of the junction left unmatched. This CDR3 is 15 amino acids long. This CDR3 is CASSQDPLAGGPEYF. CDR3 nucleotides: TGTGCCAGCAGCCAAGATCCACTAGCGGGAGGGCCAGAGTACTTC.

This clonotype showed up just a few times. V and J are TRBV4-2 and TRBJ2-6; D may be TRBD2 (7 bases). The CDR3 extends over 21 amino acids. CDR1 is LGHNA and CDR2 is YNFKEQ in the germline V gene. The V gene lost 0 bases and the J gene lost 0 bases, with 21 bases spanning the gap. CDR3 amino acids: CASSQDQAMGGPYSGANVLTF. In DNA form, the CDR3 reads TGTGCCAGCAGCCAAGATCAAGCTATGGGGGGGCCCTACTCTGGGGCCAACGTCCTGACTTTC.

CDR3 DNA sequence: TGTGCTAGTGGTTTGGAGATAGATACGCAGTATTTT. It encodes CASGLEIDTQYF. The chain has TRBV12-5 and TRBJ2-3; the D is unclear. The V end was cut by 1 base, the J end by 5 bases, with 4 bases between. Germline V gene data show CDR1 as LGHNT and CDR2 as FRNRAP. The CDR3 is 12 amino acids.

This clonotype was detected only a few times. The chain has TRBV28 and TRBJ2-4, with TRBD2 matching 12 bases. Matching the DNA end better, TRBJ2-7 makes the J call doubtful. The CDR3 is 17 amino acids. Germline V gene lookup returns CDR1 MDHEN and CDR2 SYDVKM. The CDR3 nucleotides are TGTGCCAGCAGTCCCCGGACTAGCGGGATCCTTTCCTACGAGCAGTACTTC. Its translation: CASSPRTSGILSYEQYF.

This clonotype has only a few counts. The chain joins TRBV21-1 to TRBJ2-1. TRBV21-1 is deemed a pseudogene. This CDR3 has 15 amino acids. The CDR3 DNA sequence: TGTGCCAGCAGCAAAGAATCCAAGGAGTACAACGAGCAGTTCTTC. Protein sequence: CASSKESKEYNEQFF.

This clonotype was counted between two and nine times. The rearrangement joins TRBV20-1 to TRBJ2-5; 7 bases align to TRBD1. The V gene's germline CDR1 is DFQATT and CDR2 SNEGSKA (reference sequence). The CDR3 extends over 15 amino acids. V was clipped by 3 bases and J by 6 bases; unmatched bases: 13. The CDR3 nucleotides are TGCAGTGCTAGGCCCACCCACAGGGGTGGAAAGACCCAGTACTTC. Translation: CSARPTHRGGKTQYF.

The count of this clonotype is one. V is TRBV5-1 and J is TRBJ1-3; TRBD1 agrees at 7 bases. CDR3 length: 16 residues. Trimming took 1 base from V and 4 from J; bases not matched to a gene: 8. Germline V gives CDR1 SGHRS, CDR2 YFSETQ. Written as DNA, the CDR3 is TGCGCCAGCAGCTTGTACAACAGGGGATTCGGAAACACCATATATTTT. Its protein is CASSLYNRGFGNTIYF.

V is TRBV5-6 and J is TRBJ1-5, with 8 nucleotides matching TRBD1. V shed 4 bases and J 1 base; nucleotides not matched to a gene: 4. The CDR3 is 15 residues long. Looked up from germline, CDR1 is SGHDT and CDR2 is YYEEEE. The CDR3 DNA follows: TGTGCCAGCAGCCGGGGACAGGAGAGCAATCAGCCCCAGCATTTT. This encodes CASSRGQESNQPQHF.

The V gene is TRBV7-8, the J gene TRBJ2-1, with TRBD2 matching over 7 bases. This CDR3 is built from 12 residues. In germline, CDR1 is SGHVS, CDR2 FQNEAQ. The V and J ends lost 5 bases and 12 bases, in that order; junction bases with no gene match: 7. CDR3 DNA: TGTGCCAGCAGCATATCGACGGGGGGGCAGTTCTTC. Translated: CASSISTGGQFF.